This T cell receptor beta chain was identified during a study of CD4 T cells in relation to SARS-CoV-2 and coronaviruses listed by TCRdb under 2021. In the study overall: In the ViraFEST assay, PBMCs were cultured with antigen for approximately eleven days, after which TCR beta CDR3s were sequenced to identify clonal expansions specific to the antigen. The negative reference condition was either a culture with an HIV-1 Nef peptide pool or a culture with no peptide. Shared crossreactive spike epitopes were mapped to their HLA restriction using patient-derived lymphoblastoid cell lines. Memory CD4+ T cell crossreactivity between SARS-CoV-2 and common cold coronavirus spike proteins was assessed at the TCR clonotype level in the study. Samples from a few pre-COVID donors and the naive versus memory experiments were sequenced with the Adaptive Biotechnologies TCR-sequencing kit; other data were Illumina-based. Expansion assays from other donors in the study were sequenced with a different, Illumina-based TCR-beta assay.

Relative to germline, V is missing 0 bases and J is missing 2 bases, with 2 bases of the junction outside any gene match. Looking up the germline V gene yields CDR1 MGHRA and CDR2 YSYEKL. The CDR3 starts with the cysteine, ends with the phenylalanine, and has 15 residues. The retained sequence is limited to the CDR3, 45 bases, with the frame set at the first base. The full study reports these points: Significantly weaker SARS-CoV-2-driven expansion was shown by crossreactive clones than by monoreactive clones, consistent with antigenic imprinting. The study was limited by small numbers of patients and tested TCRs. Memory CD4+ clonotypes crossrecognizing SARS-CoV-2 and at least one common cold coronavirus spike were found in around 65% of donors. Since the crossreactivity analysis centred on spike protein, crossreactivity against other viral proteins was not assessed. No donor contributed both pre-pandemic and post-infection samples, which limited tracing the source of pre-existing responses.

About this clone: Its specific antigen is unknown. Base qualities are not provided; no much larger clone lies one nucleotide away.

CD4+ T cells from unexposed donors were collected before the COVID-19 pandemic (2011-2018). The EasySep CD4+ T cell isolation kit was used to isolate CD4+ T cells once the cultures had run for nine to eleven days. As cell numbers permitted, CD4+ T cells from unexposed donors were tested for reactivity to SARS-CoV-2 S and N and to four common cold coronavirus spike pools. PBMCs were cultured at two million per well in IMDM supplemented with around 5% human AB serum and 9 to 10 IU/ml IL-2. Half of the culture medium was replaced with fresh IL-2-containing medium on days 3 and 7. Each peptide culture condition was generally run in triplicate replicate wells. The leukapheresis product for the unexposed donors was obtained through commercial purchase. PBMCs were isolated from leukapheresis product or whole blood by Ficoll-Paque PLUS gradient centrifugation. PBMCs were either cryopreserved at -140 degrees C or used fresh in the expansion assay. The QIAamp Micro DNA Kit was used to extract genomic DNA from the CD4+ T cells.

Libraries were made using the immunoSEQ multiplex PCR assay. The original pipeline was this. During preprocessing, nonproductive sequences were removed, as were CDR3s that did not start with C, did not end with F or W, or were shorter than 7 amino acids. The MANAFEST web app was used to call antigen-specific clonotypes on the basis of expansion compared with the reference and with other culture wells. To be counted as positive, a clone had to show significant expansion compared with the reference culture, at an FDR below 0.05, in 2 of 3 replicate wells. Positive clones also required significant expansion versus all other tandem wells and an odds ratio above 5. CDR3 homology was measured as pairwise Levenshtein distance, computed with the stringdist R package after trimming three terminal residues from each end. In its TCRdb copy, this immuneACCESS table keeps in-frame sequences only and misses some clones. Where compared with another copy, unresolved V genes explain less than half of these, and the others have no known cause. The DNA gave D and trimming, while V, J and clone size come from that table. Within this sample are 20,000 to 25,000 clones, with 74% of them counted one time only. The top ten hold around 11% of the sample.

Sequenced input: CD4+ T cells from PBMCs, cultured in vitro. The rearrangement combines TRBV4-1 with TRBJ2-3, and 7 junction bases match TRBD2. The sequence was obtained from a human donor in good health. The CDR3 corresponds to CASSQDRGVTDTQYF. The base sequence is TGCGCCAGCAGCCAAGATCGGGGGGTCACAGATACGCAGTATTTT.